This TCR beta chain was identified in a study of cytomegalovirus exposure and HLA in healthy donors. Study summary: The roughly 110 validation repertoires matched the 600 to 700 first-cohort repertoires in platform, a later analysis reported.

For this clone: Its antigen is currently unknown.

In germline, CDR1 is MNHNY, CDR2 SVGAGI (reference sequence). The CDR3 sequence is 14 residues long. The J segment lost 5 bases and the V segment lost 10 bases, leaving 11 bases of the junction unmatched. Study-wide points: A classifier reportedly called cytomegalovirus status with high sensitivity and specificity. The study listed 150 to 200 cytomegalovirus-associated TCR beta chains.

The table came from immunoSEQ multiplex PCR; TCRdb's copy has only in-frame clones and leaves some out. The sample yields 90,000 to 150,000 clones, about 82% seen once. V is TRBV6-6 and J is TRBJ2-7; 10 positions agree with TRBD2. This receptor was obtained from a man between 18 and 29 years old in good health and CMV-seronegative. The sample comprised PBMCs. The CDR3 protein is CATSPGLAMDEQYF. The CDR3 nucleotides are TGTGCCACCTCACCGGGACTAGCGATGGACGAGCAGTACTTC.